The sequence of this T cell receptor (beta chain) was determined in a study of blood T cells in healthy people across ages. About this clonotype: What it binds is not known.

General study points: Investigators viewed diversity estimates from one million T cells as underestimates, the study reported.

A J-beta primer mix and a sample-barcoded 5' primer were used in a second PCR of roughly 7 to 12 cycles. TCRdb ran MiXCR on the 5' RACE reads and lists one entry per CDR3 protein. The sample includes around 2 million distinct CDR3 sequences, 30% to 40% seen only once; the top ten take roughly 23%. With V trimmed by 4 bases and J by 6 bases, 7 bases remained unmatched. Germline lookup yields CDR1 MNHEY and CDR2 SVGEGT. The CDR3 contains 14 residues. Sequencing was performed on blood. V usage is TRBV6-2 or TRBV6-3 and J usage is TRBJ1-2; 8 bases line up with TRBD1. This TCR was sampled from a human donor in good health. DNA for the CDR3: TGTGCCAGCAGTTCCGACAGGGGAGTCAATGGCTACACCTTC. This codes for CASSSDRGVNGYTF.